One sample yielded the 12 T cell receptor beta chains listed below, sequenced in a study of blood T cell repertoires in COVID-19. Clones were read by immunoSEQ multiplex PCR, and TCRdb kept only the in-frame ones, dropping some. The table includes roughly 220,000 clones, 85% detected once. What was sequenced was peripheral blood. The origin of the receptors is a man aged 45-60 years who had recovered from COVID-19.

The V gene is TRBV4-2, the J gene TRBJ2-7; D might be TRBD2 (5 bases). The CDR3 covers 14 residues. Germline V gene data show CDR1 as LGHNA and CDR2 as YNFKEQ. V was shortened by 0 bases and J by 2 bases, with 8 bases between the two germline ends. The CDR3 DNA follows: TGTGCCAGCAGCCAAGAGGGGAGCGCCTACGAGCAGTACTTC. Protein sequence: CASSQEGSAYEQYF.

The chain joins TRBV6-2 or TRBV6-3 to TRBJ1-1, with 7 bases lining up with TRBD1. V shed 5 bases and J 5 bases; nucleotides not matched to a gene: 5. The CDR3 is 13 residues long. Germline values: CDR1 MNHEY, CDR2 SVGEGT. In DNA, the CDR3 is TGTGCCAGCAGTCGACAGGGAGGAACTGAAGCTTTCTTT. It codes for CASSRQGGTEAFF.

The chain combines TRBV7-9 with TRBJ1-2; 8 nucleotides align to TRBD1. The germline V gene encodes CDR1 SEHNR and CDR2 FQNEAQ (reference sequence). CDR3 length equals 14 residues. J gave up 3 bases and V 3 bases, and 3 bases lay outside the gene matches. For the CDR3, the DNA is TGTGCCAGCAGCTTTAGACAGGGGTACTATGGCTACACCTTC. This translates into CASSFRQGYYGYTF.

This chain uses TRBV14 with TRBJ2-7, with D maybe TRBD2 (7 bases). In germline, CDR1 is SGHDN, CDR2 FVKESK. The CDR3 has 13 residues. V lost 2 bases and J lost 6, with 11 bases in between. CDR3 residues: CASSQRGGGEQYF. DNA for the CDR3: TGTGCCAGCAGCCAACGGGGAGGGGGCGAGCAGTACTTC.

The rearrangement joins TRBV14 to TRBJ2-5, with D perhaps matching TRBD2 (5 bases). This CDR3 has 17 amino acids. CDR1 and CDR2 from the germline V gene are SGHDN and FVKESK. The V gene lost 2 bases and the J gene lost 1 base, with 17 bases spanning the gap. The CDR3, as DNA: TGTGCCAGCAGCCAAACCCCGATATGGACTTTCCAAGAGACCCAGTACTTC. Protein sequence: CASSQTPIWTFQETQYF. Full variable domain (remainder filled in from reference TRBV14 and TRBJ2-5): EAGVTQFPSHSVIEKGQTVTLRCDPISGHDNLYWYRRVMGKEIKFLLHFVKESKQDESGMPNNRFLAERTGGTYSTLKVQPAELEDSGVYFCASSQTPIWTFQETQYFGPGTRLLVL.

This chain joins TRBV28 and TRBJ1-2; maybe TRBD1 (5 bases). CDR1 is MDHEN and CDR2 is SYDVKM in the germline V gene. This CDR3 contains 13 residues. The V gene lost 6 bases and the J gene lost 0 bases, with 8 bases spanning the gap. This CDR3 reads CASRTTANYGYTF. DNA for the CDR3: TGTGCCAGCAGAACGACAGCTAACTATGGCTACACCTTC.

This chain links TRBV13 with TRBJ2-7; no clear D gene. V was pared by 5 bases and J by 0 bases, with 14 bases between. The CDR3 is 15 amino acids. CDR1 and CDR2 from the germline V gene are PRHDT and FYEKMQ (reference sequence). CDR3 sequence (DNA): TGTGCCAGCAGCCTACAAAGACTTCTCTCCTACGAGCAGTACTTC. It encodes CASSLQRLLSYEQYF.

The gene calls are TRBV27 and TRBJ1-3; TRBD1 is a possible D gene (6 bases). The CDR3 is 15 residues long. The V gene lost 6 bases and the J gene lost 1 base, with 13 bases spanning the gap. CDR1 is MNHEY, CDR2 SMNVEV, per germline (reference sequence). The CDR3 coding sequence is TGTGCCAGCAGCCTAACAGGGACGTCTGGAAACACCATATATTTT. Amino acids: CASSLTGTSGNTIYF.

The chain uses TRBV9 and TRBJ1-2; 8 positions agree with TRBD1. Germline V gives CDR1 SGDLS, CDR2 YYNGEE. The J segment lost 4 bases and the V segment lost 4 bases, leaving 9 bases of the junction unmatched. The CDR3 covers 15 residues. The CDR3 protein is CASSSSGGRRYGYTF. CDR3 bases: TGTGCCAGCAGCTCCTCAGGGGGCCGTCGCTATGGCTACACCTTC.

The CDR3 coding sequence is TGTGCCAGTAATAACAGGGGGAATCAGCCCCAGCATTTT. The encoded protein is CASNNRGNQPQHF. The chain has TRBV19 and TRBJ1-5; 8 bases are a match to TRBD1. The CDR3 loop spans 13 amino acids. Trimming cost V 7 bases and J 4 bases; bases outside gene matches: 3. Germline values: CDR1 LNHDA, CDR2 SQIVND (reference sequence). The complete variable domain, with remaining parts taken from reference TRBV19 and TRBJ1-5, reads DGGITQSPKYLFRKEGQNVTLSCEQNLNHDAMYWYRQDPGQGLRLIYYSQIVNDFQKGDIAEGYSVSREKKESFPLTVTSAQKNPTAFYLCASNNRGNQPQHFGDGTRLSIL.

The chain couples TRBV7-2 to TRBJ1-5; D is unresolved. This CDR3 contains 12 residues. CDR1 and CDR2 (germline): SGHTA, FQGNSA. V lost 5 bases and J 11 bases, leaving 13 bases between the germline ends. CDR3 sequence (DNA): TGTGCCAGCAGCCCTAAGAGTCAAGCCCAGCATTTT. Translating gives CASSPKSQAQHF. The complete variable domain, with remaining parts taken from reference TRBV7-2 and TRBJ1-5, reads GAGVSQSPSNKVTEKGKDVELRCDPISGHTALYWYRQSLGQGLEFLIYFQGNSAPDKSGLPSDRFSAERTGGSVSTLTIQRTQQEDSAVYLCASSPKSQAQHFGDGTRLSIL.

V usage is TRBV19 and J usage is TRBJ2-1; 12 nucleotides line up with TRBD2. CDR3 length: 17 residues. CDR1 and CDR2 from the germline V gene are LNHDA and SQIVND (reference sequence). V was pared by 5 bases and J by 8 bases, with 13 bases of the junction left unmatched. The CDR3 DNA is TGTGCCAGTAGTCTAGCGGGAGGGCCTGTCAGTGACCATGAGCAGTTCTTC. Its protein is CASSLAGGPVSDHEQFF.